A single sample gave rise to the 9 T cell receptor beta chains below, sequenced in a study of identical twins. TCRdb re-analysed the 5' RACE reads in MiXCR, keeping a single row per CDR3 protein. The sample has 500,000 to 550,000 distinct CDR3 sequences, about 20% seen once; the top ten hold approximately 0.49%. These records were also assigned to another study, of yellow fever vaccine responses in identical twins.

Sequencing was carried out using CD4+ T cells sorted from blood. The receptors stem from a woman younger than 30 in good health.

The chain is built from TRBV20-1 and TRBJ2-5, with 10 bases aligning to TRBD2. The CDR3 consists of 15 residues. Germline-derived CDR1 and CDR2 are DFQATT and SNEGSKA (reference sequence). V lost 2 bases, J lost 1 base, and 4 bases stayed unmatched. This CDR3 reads CSARPTSGPQETQYF. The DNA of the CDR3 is TGCAGTGCTAGACCGACTAGCGGGCCCCAAGAGACCCAGTACTTC.

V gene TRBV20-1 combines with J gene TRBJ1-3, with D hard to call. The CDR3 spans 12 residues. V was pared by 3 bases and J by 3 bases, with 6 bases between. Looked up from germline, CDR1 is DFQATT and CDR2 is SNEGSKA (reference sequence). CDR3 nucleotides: TGCAGTGCTAGGGACCTTGGAAACACCATATATTTT. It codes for CSARDLGNTIYF.

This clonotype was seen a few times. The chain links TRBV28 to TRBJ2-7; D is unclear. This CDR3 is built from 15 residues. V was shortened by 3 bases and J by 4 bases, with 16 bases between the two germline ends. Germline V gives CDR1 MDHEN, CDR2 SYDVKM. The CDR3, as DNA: TGTGCCAGCAGTTTTAGTGGGTGGCGCGGATACGAGCAGTACTTC. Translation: CASSFSGWRGYEQYF.

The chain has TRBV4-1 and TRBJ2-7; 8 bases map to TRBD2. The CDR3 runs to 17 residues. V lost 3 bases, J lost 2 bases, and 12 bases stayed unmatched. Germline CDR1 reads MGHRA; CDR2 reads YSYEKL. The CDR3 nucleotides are TGCGCCAGCAGCCAGGGGGTAAGGGGGACTAGAACCTACGAGCAGTACTTC. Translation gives CASSQGVRGTRTYEQYF.

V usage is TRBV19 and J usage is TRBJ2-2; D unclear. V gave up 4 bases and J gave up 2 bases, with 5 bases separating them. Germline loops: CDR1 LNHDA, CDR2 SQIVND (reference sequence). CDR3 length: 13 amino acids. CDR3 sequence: CASSNSNTGELFF. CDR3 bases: TGTGCCAGTAGTAACAGTAACACCGGGGAGCTGTTTTTT. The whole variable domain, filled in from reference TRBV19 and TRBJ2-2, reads DGGITQSPKYLFRKEGQNVTLSCEQNLNHDAMYWYRQDPGQGLRLIYYSQIVNDFQKGDIAEGYSVSREKKESFPLTVTSAQKNPTAFYLCASSNSNTGELFFGEGSRLTVL.

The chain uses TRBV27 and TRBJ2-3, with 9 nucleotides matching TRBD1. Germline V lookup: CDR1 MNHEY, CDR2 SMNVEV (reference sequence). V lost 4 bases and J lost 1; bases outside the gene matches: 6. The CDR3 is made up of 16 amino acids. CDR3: CASSSNYRGRTDTQYF. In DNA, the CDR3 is TGTGCCAGCAGTTCAAACTACAGGGGGCGCACAGATACGCAGTATTTT.

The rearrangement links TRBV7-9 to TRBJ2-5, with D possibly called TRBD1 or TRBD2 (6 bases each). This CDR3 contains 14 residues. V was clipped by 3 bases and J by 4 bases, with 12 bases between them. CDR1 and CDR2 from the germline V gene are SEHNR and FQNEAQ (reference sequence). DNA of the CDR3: TGTGCCAGCAGCTTCCTGGGGGGCCGAGAGACCCAGTACTTC. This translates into CASSFLGGRETQYF.

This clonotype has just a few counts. The CDR3 loop reads CATSRALNEQFF. In nucleotides, the CDR3 is TGTGCCACCAGCAGAGCACTCAATGAGCAGTTCTTC. The V and J genes are TRBV15 and TRBJ2-1; D is unresolved. V was shortened by 1 base and J by 6 bases, with 4 bases between the two germline ends. The V gene's germline CDR1 is LNHNV and CDR2 YYDKDF (reference sequence). This CDR3 has 12 amino acids.

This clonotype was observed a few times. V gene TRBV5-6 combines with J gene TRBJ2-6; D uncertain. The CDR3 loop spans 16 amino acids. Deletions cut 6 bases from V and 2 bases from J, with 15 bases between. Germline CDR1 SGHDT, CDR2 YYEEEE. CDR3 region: CASNPADIPGANVLTF. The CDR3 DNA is TGTGCCAGCAACCCTGCGGATATTCCTGGGGCCAACGTCCTGACTTTC.